A selection of T cell receptor beta chains follows, all from one sample in a study of blood T cell repertoires in COVID-19. The method was immunoSEQ multiplex PCR; TCRdb's version includes in-frame clones alone and lacks a portion of them. The data contain approximately 180,000 clones, approximately 88% of them seen just once; the ten biggest clones take up 6.5% to 8.5%. Sequencing input: peripheral blood. The receptor set was obtained from a woman in her thirties or forties with COVID-19, enrolled during active disease. CDR3s include the opening cysteine and the closing phenylalanine or tryptophan. D genes are given only for firm matches. Size tells how often a clone was seen (once, few, many) or the class of an expanded clone, and some rows leave it out.

J gene | V gene | D gene | clone size | CDR3 protein | CDR3 DNA
TRBJ2-3 | TRBV24-1 | NA | once | CATSDLGWEADTQYF | TGTGCCACCAGTGATTTGGGCTGGGAGGCAGATACGCAGTATTTT
TRBJ1-5 | TRBV19 | NA | NA | CASSIPGRNQPQHF | TGTGCCAGTAGTATCCCGGGGAGAAATCAGCCCCAGCATTTT
TRBJ2-3 | TRBV6-1 | NA | NA | CASSEASLVRGTDTQYF | TGTGCCAGCAGTGAAGCGAGTTTGGTGCGGGGCACAGATACGCAGTATTTT
TRBJ2-2 | TRBV2 | NA | NA | CASSEYQTNTGELFF | TGTGCCAGCAGCGAGTATCAGACTAACACCGGGGAGCTGTTTTTT
TRBJ1-1 | TRBV4-1 | TRBD1 | NA | CAAGDRAKNTEAFF | TGCGCCGCGGGGGACAGGGCAAAGAACACTGAAGCTTTCTTT
TRBJ2-2 | TRBV5-1 | TRBD1 | few | CASSTGQRNTGELFF | TGCGCCAGCAGCACGGGACAGAGGAACACCGGGGAGCTGTTTTTT
TRBJ1-2 | TRBV27 | NA | NA | CASKTLNRVDGYTF | TGTGCCAGCAAGACTTTAAACAGGGTGGATGGCTACACCTTC
TRBJ1-4 | TRBV28 | NA | NA | CASSFISNEKLFF | TGTGCCAGCAGTTTTATAAGCAATGAAAAACTGTTTTTT
TRBJ2-3 | TRBV5-1 | TRBD1 | NA | CASSVTGFTDTQYF | TGCGCCAGCAGCGTGACAGGGTTCACAGATACGCAGTATTTT
TRBJ2-1 | TRBV11-1 | TRBD2 | NA | CASSAFLAGGRGEQFF | TGTGCCAGCAGCGCCTTTCTAGCGGGGGGCCGGGGTGAGCAGTTCTTC
TRBJ2-3 | TRBV5-1 | TRBD2 | NA | CASSSSPSGGTDTQYF | TGCGCCAGCAGCTCCTCGCCGAGCGGGGGCACAGATACGCAGTATTTT
TRBJ1-5 | TRBV19 | NA | NA | CASIQGNQPQHF | TGTGCCAGTATCCAGGGAAATCAGCCCCAGCATTTT
TRBJ2-7 | TRBV7-9 | TRBD1 | NA | CASSGRDRANEQYF | TGTGCCAGCAGCGGGAGGGACAGGGCCAACGAGCAGTACTTC
TRBJ1-1 | TRBV29-1 | NA | NA | CSGGNLREAFF | TGCAGCGGGGGGAACCTCCGGGAGGCTTTCTTT
TRBJ1-1 | TRBV5-1 | TRBD1 | NA | CASSRQGNTEAFF | TGCGCCAGCAGTCGACAGGGTAACACTGAAGCTTTCTTT